The 25 T cell receptor beta chains presented below share a single source sample, sequenced in a study of regulatory T cells in long-lasting Graves disease. Time point noted: newly diagnosed GD, antithyroid drugs for less than 3 months. RNA isolated from PBMCs was used to make the TCR library. Arm-PCR with iRepertoire HTBI primers amplified the CDR3 regions for these TCR beta libraries. TCRdb recomputed calls from the multiplex PCR reads with MiXCR, one row per CDR3 protein. The top ten clones hold around 15% of a sample with 250,000 to 300,000 distinct CDR3 sequences, around a sixth of them seen once. The sample also formed part of further work on T cells in Graves' hyperthyroidism and ophthalmopathy.

This sample comprised peripheral blood mononuclear cells (PBMCs), obtained at new diagnosis, from a patient treated with antithyroid drugs. The receptors shown here come from a woman aged 25-40 years with Graves disease.

This clonotype was counted ten times or more. The chain links TRBV20-1 to TRBJ1-5; 8 bases map to TRBD1. V was clipped by 5 bases and J by 7 bases; unmatched bases: 10. This CDR3 comprises 14 residues. Germline V CDR1 and CDR2: DFQATT, SNEGSKA (reference sequence). In DNA form, the CDR3 reads TGCAGTGCTCTCCGCCGGGACAGGAGCCAGCCCCAGCATTTT. It encodes CSALRRDRSQPQHF.

Worth noting for this clonotype: The DNA is omitted, as the CDR3 cannot be located on it reliably, and the CDR3 follows TCRdb's listing. The rearrangement links TRBV5-1 to TRBJ2-2; the table's TRBD2 call for D was not verified on the DNA. The CDR3 has 22 residues if both end residues are counted. Germline CDR1 and CDR2: SGHRS and YFSETQ. CDR3 amino acids: CASSWGTRDEQYFGPGTGELFF.

In this sample, this clonotype turned up a few times. V and J are TRBV6-1 and TRBJ2-5; D possibly corresponds to TRBD2 (6 bases). Trimming cost V 3 bases and J 2 bases, with 19 bases left between them. Germline lookup yields CDR1 MNHNS and CDR2 SASEGT. The length of the CDR3 is 17 residues. The CDR3 is CASSEGPARGYQETQYF. The CDR3 region has the DNA TGTGCCAGCAGTGAGGGCCCCGCTCGGGGGTATCAAGAGACCCAGTACTTC.

Turning to this clonotype: This sequence may be a read error, since a much larger clone differs from it by one base. The chain recombines TRBV2 with TRBJ1-3, with D uncertain. There are 15 residues in the CDR3. The germline CDR1 and CDR2 sequences are SNHLY and FYNNEI. V was cut by 6 bases and J by 0 bases, with 12 bases left in between. The CDR3 region has the DNA TGTGCCAGCAGGGACCCTTACCGCTCTGGAAACACCATATATTTT. Protein product: CASRDPYRSGNTIYF.

The V call is TRBV6-2 or TRBV6-3, the J call TRBJ1-2; D call uncertain. The CDR3 loop spans 19 amino acids. Germline V gene lookup returns CDR1 MNHEY and CDR2 SVGEGT. V gave up 5 bases and J gave up 2 bases, with 27 bases separating them. The CDR3 loop reads CASSEDFTKIYLLNYGYTF. Written as DNA, the CDR3 is TGTGCCAGCAGTGAAGACTTCACTAAAATTTACCTGCTCAACTATGGCTACACCTTC.

In this sample, this clonotype turned up many times. V usage is TRBV10-3 and J usage is TRBJ2-3, with D tentatively TRBD2 (6 bases). CDR1 is ENHRY, CDR2 SYGVKD, per germline. The CDR3 is made up of 16 amino acids. Trimming removed 3 bases at V and 1 base at J, with 14 bases between. CDR3 sequence: CAISDVAVGGTDTQYF. DNA for the CDR3: TGTGCCATCAGTGATGTAGCGGTGGGAGGCACAGATACGCAGTATTTT.

About this clonotype itself: With a much larger clone just one base away, this may be a read error. The rearrangement uses TRBV11-2 and TRBJ2-1; maybe TRBD2 (5 bases). This CDR3 contains 15 residues. Trimming cost V 4 bases and J 12 bases, with 22 bases left between them. Germline V gene data show CDR1 as SGHAT and CDR2 as FQNNGV. The CDR3 sequence is CASSSPRRTLGGQFF. In nucleotides, the CDR3 is TGTGCCAGCAGCTCCCCCCGTCGGACTTTGGGCGGGCAGTTCTTC.

This clonotype was seen repeatedly, ten times or more. The chain joins TRBV10-3 to TRBJ2-3, with 16 bases fitting TRBD2. The CDR3 is made up of 15 amino acids. CDR1 is ENHRY, CDR2 SYGVKD, per germline. V lost 6 bases, J lost 6 bases, and 3 bases stayed unmatched. The CDR3 loop reads CAIRGTSGGADTQYF. The CDR3 region has the DNA TGTGCCATCAGAGGGACTAGCGGGGGGGCCGATACGCAGTATTTT.

This clonotype was detected ten times or more. Germline and junction disagree at one end, which may indicate a read error. The chain couples TRBV12-3 or TRBV12-4 to TRBJ2-7; D not resolved. The CDR3 loop spans 13 amino acids. This chain's CDR3 is CASSLASSYEQYF. The DNA of the CDR3 is TGTGCCAGCAGCTTAGCCAGCTCCTACGAGCAGTACTTC.

A few counts support this clonotype. A much larger clone sits a single nucleotide away, making a read error possible. The V call is TRBV24-1, the J call TRBJ1-2, with D possibly being TRBD1 (6 bases). Trimming took off 1 base at V and 3 bases at J, with 8 bases between the two ends. Germline loops: CDR1 KGHDR, CDR2 SFDVKD. The CDR3 covers 14 residues. The CDR3 nucleotides read TGTGCCACCAGTGATTTCAACAGGGACTATGGCTACACCTTC. Its protein is CATSDFNRDYGYTF.

This clonotype was observed at least ten times. The chain carries TRBV20-1 and TRBJ2-4; a possible D gene is TRBD2 (6 bases). This CDR3 region has 14 residues. Germline CDR1 reads DFQATT; CDR2 reads SNEGSKA (reference sequence). The V end was cut by 3 bases, the J end by 6 bases, with 15 bases between. Here the CDR3 DNA reads TGCAGTGCTAGGGCGGCTAGCGCGGTAAACATTCAGTACTTC. Amino acids: CSARAASAVNIQYF.

Of note for this clonotype: Since a far larger clone is one base different, this is likely a read error. This chain joins TRBV7-9 and TRBJ2-5; 9 bases agree with TRBD2. The CDR3 runs to 14 residues. Germline loops: CDR1 SEHNR, CDR2 FQNEAQ (reference sequence). CDR3 sequence reads: CASSTAGGQETQCF. The CDR3 DNA is TGTGCCAGCAGCACAGCGGGGGGACAAGAGACCCAGTGCTTC.

This clonotype was found many times. The rearrangement joins TRBV20-1 to TRBJ2-1, with D possibly matching TRBD2 (5 bases). The CDR3 length is 15 residues. CDR1 is DFQATT, CDR2 SNEGSKA, per germline (reference sequence). The V end was cut by 4 bases, the J end by 6 bases, with 19 bases between. DNA of the CDR3: TGCAGTGCTAAGGATCCGGGATCCGAGCGCAATGAGCAGTTCTTC. It encodes CSAKDPGSERNEQFF.

This clonotype showed up many times. V gene TRBV20-1 combines with J gene TRBJ1-2; D is undetermined. The length of the CDR3 is 10 residues. The germline gives CDR1 DFQATT, CDR2 SNEGSKA (reference sequence). Trimming left V 7 bases short and J 8 bases short, with 11 bases between. This CDR3 is CSGQDGGYTF. The CDR3 DNA is TGCAGTGGGCAGGACGGAGGCTACACCTTC.

In this sample, this clonotype turned up many times. Relative to the germline gene, one junction end is altered; a read error may explain this. This chain links TRBV5-1 with TRBJ2-1, with 7 positions matching TRBD2. CDR3 length: 15 amino acids. The germline gives CDR1 SGHRS, CDR2 YFSETQ. This chain's CDR3 is CASSLGGGGYNEQFF. The DNA for the CDR3 is TGTGCCAGCAGCTTGGGTGGCGGGGGTTACAATGAGCAGTTCTTC.

The sample holds many counts of this clonotype. The chain recombines TRBV12-3 or TRBV12-4 with TRBJ2-5, with a tentative D call TRBD2 (5 bases). CDR3 length equals 12 residues. Trimming cost V 5 bases and J 7 bases, with 11 bases left between them. CDR3: CASSSGAGTQYF. CDR3 bases: TGTGCCAGCAGTAGCGGTGCGGGGACCCAGTACTTC.

This chain links TRBV4-1 with TRBJ1-6, with D possibly TRBD1 on 5 matching bases. There are 15 residues in the CDR3. Trimming stripped 6 bases from V and 6 bases from J, with 15 bases between. Germline V CDR1 and CDR2: MGHRA, YSYEKL. The DNA of the CDR3 is TGCGCCAGCAGGGACCCGGGGGGGTCTAATTCACCCCTCCACTTT. Translated: CASRDPGGSNSPLHF.

This clonotype was seen many times. The rearrangement joins TRBV14 to TRBJ1-2; no clear D. V lost 4 bases and J lost 3, with 21 bases in between. The CDR3 contains 17 residues. Looked up from germline, CDR1 is SGHDN and CDR2 is FVKESK. CDR3 sequence (DNA): TGTGCCAGCAGCCGGCTCGGCTTGTCAGAAGGGCACTATGGCTACACCTTC. Amino acids: CASSRLGLSEGHYGYTF.

The DNA for the CDR3 is TGCGCCAGCAGCCTCCGTGAGAACACCGGGGAGCTGTTTTTT. This codes for CASSLRENTGELFF. The chain carries TRBV5-1 and TRBJ2-2; no firm D call. CDR1 and CDR2 (germline): SGHRS, YFSETQ. This CDR3 region has 14 residues. V was shortened by 4 bases and J by 1 base, with 8 bases between the two germline ends.

This clonotype was seen ten or more times. J is TRBJ2-7 and V is TRBV20-1, with 8 bases matching TRBD1. J lost 2 bases, V lost 1 base, and 7 bases had no gene match. CDR3 length: 15 amino acids. CDR1 and CDR2 from the germline V gene are DFQATT and SNEGSKA (reference sequence). This CDR3 is CSARGRGQVAYEQYF. CDR3 in DNA: TGCAGTGCTAGAGGTAGGGGACAGGTTGCCTACGAGCAGTACTTC.

The chain joins TRBV9 to TRBJ2-2; no clear D. V gave up 1 base and J gave up 1 base, with 11 bases separating them. This CDR3 is 16 amino acids long. Germline CDR1 is SGDLS and CDR2 is YYNGEE. The CDR3 DNA follows: TGTGCCAGCAGCGTATACGATACGGAGAACACCGGGGAGCTGTTTTTT. Residues: CASSVYDTENTGELFF.

About this clonotype: The germline gene is not matched at one end of the junction; a read error may be the cause. The chain couples TRBV5-4 to TRBJ2-1; 7 bases are shared with TRBD2. Germline V gene data show CDR1 as SGHNT and CDR2 as YYREEE (reference sequence). The CDR3 totals 16 residues. The chain's CDR3 is CASSTRAGSSYNERFF. The CDR3 region has the DNA TGTGCCAGCAGCACCCGAGCGGGAAGCTCCTACAATGAGCGGTTCTTC.

Note on this clonotype: The junction departs from the called germline gene at one end, perhaps through a read error. The chain carries TRBV19 and TRBJ2-7; D is perhaps TRBD1 (5 bases). The germline CDR1 and CDR2 sequences are LNHDA and SQIVND (reference sequence). This CDR3 has 13 residues. Here the CDR3 reads CARSIGQGGEQYF. In nucleotides, the CDR3 is TGTGCCAGGAGTATCGGGCAGGGCGGCGAGCAGTACTTC.

This clonotype was seen at least ten times. The V and J genes are TRBV24-1 and TRBJ1-5; D might be TRBD1 (5 bases). In germline, CDR1 is KGHDR, CDR2 SFDVKD. V gave up 7 bases and J gave up 4 bases, with 10 bases separating them. The CDR3 spans 13 residues. This chain's CDR3 is CATRSQGNQPQHF. CDR3 bases: TGTGCCACCAGAAGCCAGGGAAATCAGCCCCAGCATTTT.

This clonotype was found many times. The CDR3 protein is CASSYHQGSNTEAFF. Written as DNA, the CDR3 is TGTGCCAGCAGCTATCACCAGGGCTCTAACACTGAAGCTTTCTTT. V usage is TRBV3-1 and J usage is TRBJ1-1, with D possibly being TRBD1 (5 bases). The V end lost 5 bases, the J end lost 2 bases, and 15 bases lay between the germline ends. CDR1 LGHDT and CDR2 YNNKEL come from the germline V gene (reference sequence). The CDR3 sequence is 15 residues long. The full variable domain, rest sourced from reference TRBV3-1 and TRBJ1-1, is DTAVSQTPKYLVTQMGNDKSIKCEQNLGHDTMYWYKQDSKKFLKIMFSYNNKELIINETVPNRFSPKSPDKAHLNLHINSLELGDSAVYFCASSYHQGSNTEAFFGQGTRLTVV.